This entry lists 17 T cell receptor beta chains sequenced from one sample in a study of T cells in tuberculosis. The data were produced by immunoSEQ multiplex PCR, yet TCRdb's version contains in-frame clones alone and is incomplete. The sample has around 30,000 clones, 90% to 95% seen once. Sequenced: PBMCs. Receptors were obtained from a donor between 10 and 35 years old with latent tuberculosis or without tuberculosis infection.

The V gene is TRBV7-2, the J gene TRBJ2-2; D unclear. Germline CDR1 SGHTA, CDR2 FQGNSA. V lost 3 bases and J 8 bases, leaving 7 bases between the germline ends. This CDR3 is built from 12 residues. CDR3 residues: CASSFLRGELFF. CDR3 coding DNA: TGTGCCAGCAGCTTCCTCCGGGGGGAGCTGTTTTTT.

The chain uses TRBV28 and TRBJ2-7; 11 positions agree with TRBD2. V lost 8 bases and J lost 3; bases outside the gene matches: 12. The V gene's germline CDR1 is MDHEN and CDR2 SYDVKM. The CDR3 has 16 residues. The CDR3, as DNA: TGTGCCAGCCTAGGGGCTAGCGGGAGGACCTACTACGAGCAGTACTTC. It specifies CASLGASGRTYYEQYF.

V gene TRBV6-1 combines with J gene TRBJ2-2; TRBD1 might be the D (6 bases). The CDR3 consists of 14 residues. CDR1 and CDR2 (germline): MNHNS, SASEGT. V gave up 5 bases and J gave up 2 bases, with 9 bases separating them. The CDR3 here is CASSQGRNTGELFF. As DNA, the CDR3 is TGTGCCAGCAGTCAGGGGAGAAACACCGGGGAGCTGTTTTTT.

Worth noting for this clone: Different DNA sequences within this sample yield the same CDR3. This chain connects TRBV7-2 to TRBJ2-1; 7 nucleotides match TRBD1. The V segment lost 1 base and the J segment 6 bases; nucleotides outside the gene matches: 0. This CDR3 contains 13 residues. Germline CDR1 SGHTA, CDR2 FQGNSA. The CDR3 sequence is CASSLGQGNEQFF. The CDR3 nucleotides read TGTGCCAGCAGCTTAGGACAGGGCAATGAGCAGTTCTTC.

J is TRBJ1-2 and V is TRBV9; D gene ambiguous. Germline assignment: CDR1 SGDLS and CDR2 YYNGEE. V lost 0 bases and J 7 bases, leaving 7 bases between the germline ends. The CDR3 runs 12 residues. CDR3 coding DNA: TGTGCCAGCAGCGTAGGGGAGGGTGGCTACACCTTC. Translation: CASSVGEGGYTF. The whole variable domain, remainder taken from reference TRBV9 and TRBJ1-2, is DSGVTQTPKHLITATGQRVTLRCSPRSGDLSVYWYQQSLDQGLQFLIQYYNGEERAKGNILERFSAQQFPDLHSELNLSSLELGDSALYFCASSVGEGGYTFGSGTRLTVV.

CDR3 sequence: CASSPGQAGNTIYF. DNA for the CDR3: TGTGCCAGCAGCCCCGGCCAGGCGGGAAACACCATATATTTT. The gene calls are TRBV28 and TRBJ1-3; D is uncertain. The CDR3 has 14 residues. Trimming pared 6 bases from V and 4 bases from J, leaving 13 bases between. Germline-derived CDR1 and CDR2 are MDHEN and SYDVKM. The full variable domain, in which reference TRBV28 and TRBJ1-3 provide the parts outside the CDR3, is DVKVTQSSRYLVKRTGEKVFLECVQDMDHENMFWYRQDPGLGLRLIYFSYDVKMKEKGDIPEGYSVSREKKERFSLILESASTNQTSMYLCASSPGQAGNTIYFGEGSWLTVV.

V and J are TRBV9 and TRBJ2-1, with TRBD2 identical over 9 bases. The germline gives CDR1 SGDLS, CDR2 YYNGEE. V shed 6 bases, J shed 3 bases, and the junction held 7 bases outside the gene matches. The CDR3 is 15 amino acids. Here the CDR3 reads CASTLSSGIYNEQFF. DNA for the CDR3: TGTGCCAGCACCCTTTCTAGCGGGATCTACAATGAGCAGTTCTTC. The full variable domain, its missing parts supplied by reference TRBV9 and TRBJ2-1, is DSGVTQTPKHLITATGQRVTLRCSPRSGDLSVYWYQQSLDQGLQFLIQYYNGEERAKGNILERFSAQQFPDLHSELNLSSLELGDSALYFCASTLSSGIYNEQFFGPGTRLTVL.

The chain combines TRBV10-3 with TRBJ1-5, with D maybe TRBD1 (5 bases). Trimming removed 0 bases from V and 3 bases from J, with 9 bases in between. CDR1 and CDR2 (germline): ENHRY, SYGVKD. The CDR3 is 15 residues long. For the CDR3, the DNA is TGTGCCATCAGTGAGTCAAAAGGGGACAATCAGCCCCAGCATTTT. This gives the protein CAISESKGDNQPQHF.

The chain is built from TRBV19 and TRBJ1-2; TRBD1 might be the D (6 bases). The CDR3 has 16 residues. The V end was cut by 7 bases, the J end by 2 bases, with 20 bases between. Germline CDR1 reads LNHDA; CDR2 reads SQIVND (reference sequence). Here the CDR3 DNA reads TGTGCCAGTAAAGCAGGACAGCTCCAATTCAACTATGGCTACACCTTC. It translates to CASKAGQLQFNYGYTF.

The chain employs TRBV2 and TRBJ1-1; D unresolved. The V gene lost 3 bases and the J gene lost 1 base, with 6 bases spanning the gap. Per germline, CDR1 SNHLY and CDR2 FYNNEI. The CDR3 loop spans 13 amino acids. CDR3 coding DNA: TGTGCCAGCAGTGAGTGGGCGAACACTGAAGCTTTCTTT. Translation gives CASSEWANTEAFF. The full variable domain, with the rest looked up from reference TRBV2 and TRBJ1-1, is EPEVTQTPSHQVTQMGQEVILRCVPISNHLYFYWYRQILGQKVEFLVSFYNNEISEKSEIFDDQFSVERPDGSNFTLKIRSTKLEDSAMYFCASSEWANTEAFFGQGTRLTVV.

The CDR3, as DNA: TGTGCCAGCAGTTTAAGAGGTCAGCCCCAGCATTTT. Translating it yields CASSLRGQPQHF. The chain joins TRBV28 to TRBJ1-5; the D is unclear. Germline V gives CDR1 MDHEN, CDR2 SYDVKM. Trimming left V 2 bases short and J 6 bases short, with 5 bases between. This CDR3 is 12 amino acids long.

CDR3 nucleotides: TGTGCCACCAGCAGTGTACAAGGGACAGAGAACACTGAAGCTTTCTTT. Its translation: CATSSVQGTENTEAFF. The chain employs TRBV15 and TRBJ1-1, with 7 positions matching TRBD1. The length of the CDR3 is 16 residues. Unmatched junction bases numbered 8, after V lost 3 bases and J lost 1 base. Germline V gives CDR1 LNHNV, CDR2 YYDKDF (reference sequence).

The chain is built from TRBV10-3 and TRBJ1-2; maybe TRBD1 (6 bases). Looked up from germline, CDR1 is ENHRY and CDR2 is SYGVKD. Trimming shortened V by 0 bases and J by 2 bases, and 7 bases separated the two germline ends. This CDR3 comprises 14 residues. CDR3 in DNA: TGTGCCATCAGTGAGTCCACAGGGAACTATGGCTACACCTTC. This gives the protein CAISESTGNYGYTF.

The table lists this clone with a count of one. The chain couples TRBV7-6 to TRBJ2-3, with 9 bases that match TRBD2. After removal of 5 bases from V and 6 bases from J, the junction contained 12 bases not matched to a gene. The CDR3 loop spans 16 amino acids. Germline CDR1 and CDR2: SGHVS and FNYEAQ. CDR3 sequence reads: CASSPSRSGRSDTQYF. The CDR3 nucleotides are TGTGCCAGCAGCCCGAGTCGGAGCGGGAGGTCGGATACGCAGTATTTT.

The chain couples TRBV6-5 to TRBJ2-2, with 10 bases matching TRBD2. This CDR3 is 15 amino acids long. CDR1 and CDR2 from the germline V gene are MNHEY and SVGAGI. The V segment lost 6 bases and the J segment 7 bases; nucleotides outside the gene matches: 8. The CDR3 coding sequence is TGTGCCAGCAGCCGAGCGGGAGGGCCAGGCGGGGAGCTGTTTTTT. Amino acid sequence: CASSRAGGPGGELFF.

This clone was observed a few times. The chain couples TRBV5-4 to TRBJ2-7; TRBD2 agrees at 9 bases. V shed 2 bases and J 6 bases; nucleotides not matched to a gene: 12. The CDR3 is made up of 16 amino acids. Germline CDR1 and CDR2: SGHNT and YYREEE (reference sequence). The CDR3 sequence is CASSLGSGRKVGEQYF. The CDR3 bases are TGTGCCAGCAGCTTAGGTAGCGGGAGAAAGGTGGGCGAGCAGTACTTC.

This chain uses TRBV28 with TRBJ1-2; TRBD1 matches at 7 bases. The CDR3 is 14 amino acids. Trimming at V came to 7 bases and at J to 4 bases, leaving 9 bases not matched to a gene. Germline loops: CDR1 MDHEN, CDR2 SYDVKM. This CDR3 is CASTLTGESYGYTF. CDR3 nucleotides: TGTGCCAGCACCCTAACAGGGGAATCCTATGGCTACACCTTC.